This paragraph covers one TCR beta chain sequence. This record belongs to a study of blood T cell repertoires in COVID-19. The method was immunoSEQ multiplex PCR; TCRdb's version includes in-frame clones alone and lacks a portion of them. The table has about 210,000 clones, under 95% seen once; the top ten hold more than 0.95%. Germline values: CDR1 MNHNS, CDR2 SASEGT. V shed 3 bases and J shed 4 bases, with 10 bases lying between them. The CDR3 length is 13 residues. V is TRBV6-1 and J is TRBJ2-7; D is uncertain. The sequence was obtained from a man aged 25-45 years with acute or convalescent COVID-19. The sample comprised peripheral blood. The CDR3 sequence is CASSEARLYEQYF. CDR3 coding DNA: TGTGCCAGCAGTGAGGCCAGGTTGTACGAGCAGTACTTC.